One sample yielded the 11 T cell receptor beta chains listed below, sequenced in a study of CD8+CD57+ T cells in acquired aplastic anemia. Template material for TCR beta VDJ and CDR3 profiling consisted of genomic DNA. MiXCR, applied by TCRdb to the reads, yields one record per CDR3 protein. This table holds 300,000 or so distinct CDR3 sequences, approximately 57% found once. The authors sequenced patients whose flow cytometry had shown CD8+CD57+ cell expansion. Specimen: sorted CD4+, CD8+, or CD8+CD57+ T cells (not recorded which) from PBMCs. The receptors originated from a human donor with aplastic anemia.

The CDR3 sequence is CASSEGTGYTGELFF. The CDR3 DNA is TGTGCCAGCAGCGAGGGGACTGGATACACCGGGGAGCTGTTTTTT. The chain couples TRBV7-8 to TRBJ2-2, with D perhaps TRBD2 (6 bases). CDR3 length equals 15 residues. Germline V lookup: CDR1 SGHVS, CDR2 FQNEAQ. V lost 5 bases to trimming and J lost 3 bases, with 13 bases between them.

The genes are TRBV20-1 and TRBJ2-3, with unresolved D. V gave up 3 bases and J gave up 6 bases, with 7 bases separating them. There are 11 residues in the CDR3. Germline assignment: CDR1 DFQATT and CDR2 SNEGSKA (reference sequence). CDR3: CSASKGDTQYF. The CDR3 DNA is TGCAGTGCTAGTAAAGGTGATACGCAGTATTTT.

The V gene is TRBV15, the J gene TRBJ2-3, with D possibly being TRBD1 or TRBD2 (6 bases each). The CDR3 totals 16 residues. Germline V gene sequence: CDR1 LNHNV, CDR2 YYDKDF (reference sequence). V lost 6 bases, J lost 5 bases, and 21 bases lay in between. CDR3 DNA: TGTGCCACCAGGACGGTCGCGTGGGGGGCTGAAGATACGCAGTATTTT. Protein: CATRTVAWGAEDTQYF. Looking up the rest from reference TRBV15 and TRBJ2-3 gives the full variable domain: DAMVIQNPRYQVTQFGKPVTLSCSQTLNHNVMYWYQQKSSQAPKLLFHYYDKDFNNEADTPDNFQSRRPNTSFCFLDIRSPGLGDTAMYLCATRTVAWGAEDTQYFGPGTRLTVL.

The chain joins TRBV24-1 to TRBJ2-7, with 10 bases matching TRBD1. V was pared by 8 bases and J by 2 bases, with 11 bases of the junction left unmatched. The CDR3 has 16 amino acids. Germline CDR1 and CDR2: KGHDR and SFDVKD. CDR3 protein: CATKCPTGTGAYEQYF. DNA for the CDR3: TGTGCCACCAAGTGCCCAACCGGGACAGGGGCCTACGAGCAGTACTTC.

As for this clonotype: The conserved phenylalanine or tryptophan is not found at the CDR3 terminus, so this likely reflects a read error. The limits of the CDR3 on the DNA are not certain, so only TCRdb's listed CDR3 is given. The chain recombines TRBV11-3 with TRBJ2-7; the table's D gene call, TRBD2, was not cross checked with the DNA. Germline lookup yields CDR1 SGHNT and CDR2 YENEEA. With termini counted, the CDR3 has 14 amino acids. The CDR3 reads CASSQTSGAPTSST.

The CDR3 loop reads CATSEGPEQFF. The CDR3, as DNA: TGTGCCACCAGTGAGGGGCCTGAGCAGTTCTTC. V usage is TRBV24-1 and J usage is TRBJ2-1; maybe TRBD1 (5 bases). The germline V gene encodes CDR1 KGHDR and CDR2 SFDVKD. The CDR3 totals 11 residues. V shed 4 bases and J shed 9 bases, with 6 bases lying between them.

V usage is TRBV7-9 and J usage is TRBJ1-1, with 8 bases lining up with TRBD1. The CDR3 runs to 15 residues. Trimming at V came to 3 bases and at J to 4 bases, leaving 7 bases not matched to a gene. CDR1 and CDR2 (germline): SEHNR, FQNEAQ (reference sequence). The CDR3 DNA sequence: TGTGCCAGCAGCTTTGGCGACAGGGGTATCACTGAAGCTTTCTTT. Translating it yields CASSFGDRGITEAFF.

V is TRBV20-1 and J is TRBJ1-2; 12 positions agree with TRBD1. The CDR3 has 14 amino acids. Trimming removed 3 bases from V and 7 bases from J; junction bases left unmatched: 6. Germline CDR1 DFQATT, CDR2 SNEGSKA (reference sequence). The CDR3 loop is CSARGTGGLSGYTF. CDR3 nucleotides: TGCAGTGCTAGGGGGACAGGGGGCCTTAGTGGCTACACCTTC.

V gene TRBV10-3 combines with J gene TRBJ1-4; possibly TRBD1 for D (6 bases). The CDR3 runs to 15 residues. V lost 4 bases and J lost 4, with 13 bases in between. The germline V gene has CDR1 ENHRY and CDR2 SYGVKD. DNA for the CDR3: TGTGCCATCAGTGGTTTCTCAGGGGATAATGAAAAACTGTTTTTT. This gives the protein CAISGFSGDNEKLFF.

As for this clonotype: This could be a read error, since a much larger clone is one nucleotide away. V gene TRBV12-3 or TRBV12-4 combines with J gene TRBJ2-1; 10 bases are a match to TRBD2. V dropped 7 bases and J dropped 6; count of bases not matched to a gene: 6. This CDR3 is 14 amino acids long. The CDR3 spells CASTQAGGPNEQFF. The DNA for the CDR3 is TGTGCCAGCACCCAAGCGGGGGGGCCCAATGAGCAGTTCTTC.

The V call is TRBV2, the J call TRBJ2-3; D call uncertain. This CDR3 region has 15 residues. Germline V gene sequence: CDR1 SNHLY, CDR2 FYNNEI. V was clipped by 7 bases and J by 1 base, with 15 bases between them. The CDR3 DNA sequence: TGTGCCAGCACCAGGTTAGCACGCGGCACAGATACGCAGTATTTT. Its protein is CASTRLARGTDTQYF.